The TCR beta chain under discussion was sequenced for a study of control samples from healthy donors and cancer patients. The CDR3 spans 14 residues. Trimming left V 2 bases short and J 1 base short, with 8 bases between. The germline gives CDR1 MNHNS, CDR2 SASEGT. Clones were sequenced by immunoSEQ multiplex PCR, and TCRdb holds only the in-frame ones, with some missing. This table has almost 90,000 clones, roughly nine tenths appearing once. This rearrangement joins TRBV6-1 to TRBJ1-1, with D possibly TRBD1 on 5 matching bases. The material sequenced was blood. This receptor was obtained from a man aged 30 to 39 in good health. The CDR3 here is CASSEHGGNTEAFF. For the CDR3, the DNA is TGTGCCAGCAGTGAACATGGGGGGAACACTGAAGCTTTCTTT.